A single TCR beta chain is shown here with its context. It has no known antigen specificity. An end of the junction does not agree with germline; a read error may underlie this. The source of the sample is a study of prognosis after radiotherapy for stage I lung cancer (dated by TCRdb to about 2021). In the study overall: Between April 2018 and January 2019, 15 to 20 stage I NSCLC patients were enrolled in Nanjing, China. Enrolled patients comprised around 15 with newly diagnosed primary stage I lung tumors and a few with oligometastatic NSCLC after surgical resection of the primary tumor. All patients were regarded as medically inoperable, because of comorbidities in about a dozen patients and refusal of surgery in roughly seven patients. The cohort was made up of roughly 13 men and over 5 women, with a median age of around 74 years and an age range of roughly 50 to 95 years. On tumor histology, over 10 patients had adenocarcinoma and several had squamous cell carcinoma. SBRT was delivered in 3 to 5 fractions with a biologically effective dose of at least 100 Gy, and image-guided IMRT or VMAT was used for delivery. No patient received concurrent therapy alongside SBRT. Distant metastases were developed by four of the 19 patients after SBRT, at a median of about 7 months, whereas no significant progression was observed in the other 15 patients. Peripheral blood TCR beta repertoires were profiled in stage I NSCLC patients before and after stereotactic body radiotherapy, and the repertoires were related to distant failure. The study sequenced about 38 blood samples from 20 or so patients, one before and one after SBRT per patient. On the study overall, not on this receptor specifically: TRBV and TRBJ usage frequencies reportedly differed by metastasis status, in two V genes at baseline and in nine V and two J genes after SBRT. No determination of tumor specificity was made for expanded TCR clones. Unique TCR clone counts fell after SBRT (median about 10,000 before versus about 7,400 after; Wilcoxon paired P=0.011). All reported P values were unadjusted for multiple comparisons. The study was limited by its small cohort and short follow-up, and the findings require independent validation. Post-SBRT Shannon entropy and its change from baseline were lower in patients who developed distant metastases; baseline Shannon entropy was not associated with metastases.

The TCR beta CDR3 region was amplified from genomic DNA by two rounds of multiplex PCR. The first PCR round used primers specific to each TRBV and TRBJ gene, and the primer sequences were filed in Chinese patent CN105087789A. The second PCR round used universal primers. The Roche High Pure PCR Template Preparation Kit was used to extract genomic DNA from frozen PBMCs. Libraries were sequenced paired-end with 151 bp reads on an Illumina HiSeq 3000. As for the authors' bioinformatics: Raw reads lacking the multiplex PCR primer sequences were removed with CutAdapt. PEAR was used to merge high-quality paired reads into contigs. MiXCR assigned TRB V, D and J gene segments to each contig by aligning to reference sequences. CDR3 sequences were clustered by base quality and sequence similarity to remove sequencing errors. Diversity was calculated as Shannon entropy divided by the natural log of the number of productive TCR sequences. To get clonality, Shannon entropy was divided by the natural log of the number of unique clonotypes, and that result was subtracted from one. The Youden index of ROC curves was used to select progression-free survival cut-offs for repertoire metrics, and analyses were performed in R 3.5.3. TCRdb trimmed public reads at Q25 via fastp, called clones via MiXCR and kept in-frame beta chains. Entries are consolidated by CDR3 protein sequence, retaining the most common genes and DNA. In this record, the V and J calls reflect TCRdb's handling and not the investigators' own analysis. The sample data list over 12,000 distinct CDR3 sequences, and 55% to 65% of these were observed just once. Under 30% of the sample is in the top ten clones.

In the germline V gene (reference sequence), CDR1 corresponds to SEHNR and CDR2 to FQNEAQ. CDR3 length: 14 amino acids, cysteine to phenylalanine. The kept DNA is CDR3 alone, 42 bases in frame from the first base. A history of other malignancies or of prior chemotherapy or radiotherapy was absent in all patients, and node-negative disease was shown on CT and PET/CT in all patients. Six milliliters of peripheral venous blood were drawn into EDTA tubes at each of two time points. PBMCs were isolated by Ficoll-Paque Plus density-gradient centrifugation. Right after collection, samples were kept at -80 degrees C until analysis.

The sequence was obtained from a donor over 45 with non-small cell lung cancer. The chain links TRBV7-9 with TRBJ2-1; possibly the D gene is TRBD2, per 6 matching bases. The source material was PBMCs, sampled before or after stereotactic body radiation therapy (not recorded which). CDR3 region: CASTLTGEAVDQFF. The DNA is TGCGCCAGCACTCTGACGGGAGAGGCCGTTGATCAGTTCTTC.